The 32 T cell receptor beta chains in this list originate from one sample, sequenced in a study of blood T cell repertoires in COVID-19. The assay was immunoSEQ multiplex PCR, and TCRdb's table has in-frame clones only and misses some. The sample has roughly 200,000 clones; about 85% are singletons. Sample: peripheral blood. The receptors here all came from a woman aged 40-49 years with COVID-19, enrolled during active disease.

The CDR3 nucleotides read TGTGCCAGCAGCTTTGTTCACGGGGGACGGGACACCATATATTTT. The encoded protein is CASSFVHGGRDTIYF. The V and J genes are TRBV7-9 and TRBJ1-3; D is perhaps TRBD1 (5 bases). The CDR3 is 15 amino acids. V lost 3 bases and J 8 bases, leaving 17 bases between the germline ends. Per germline, CDR1 SEHNR and CDR2 FQNEAQ (reference sequence).

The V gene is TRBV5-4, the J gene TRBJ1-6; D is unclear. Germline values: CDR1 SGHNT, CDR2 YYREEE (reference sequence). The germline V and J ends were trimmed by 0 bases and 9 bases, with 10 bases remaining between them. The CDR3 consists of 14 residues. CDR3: CASSLDSLSSPLHF. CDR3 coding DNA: TGTGCCAGCAGCTTGGACAGCCTTAGTTCACCCCTCCACTTT.

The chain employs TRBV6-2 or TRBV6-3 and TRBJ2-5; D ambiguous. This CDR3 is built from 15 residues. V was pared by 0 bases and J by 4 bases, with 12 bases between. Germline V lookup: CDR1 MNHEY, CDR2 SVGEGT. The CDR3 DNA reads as TGTGCCAGCAGTTACTCGTTCTCAGTTCCAGAGACCCAGTACTTC. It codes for CASSYSFSVPETQYF.

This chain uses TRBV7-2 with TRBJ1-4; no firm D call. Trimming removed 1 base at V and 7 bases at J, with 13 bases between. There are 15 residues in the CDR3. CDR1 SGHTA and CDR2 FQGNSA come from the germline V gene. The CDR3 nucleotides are TGTGCCAGCAGCTTAGTGTTCGGGGAAAGTGAAAAACTGTTTTTT. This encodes CASSLVFGESEKLFF.

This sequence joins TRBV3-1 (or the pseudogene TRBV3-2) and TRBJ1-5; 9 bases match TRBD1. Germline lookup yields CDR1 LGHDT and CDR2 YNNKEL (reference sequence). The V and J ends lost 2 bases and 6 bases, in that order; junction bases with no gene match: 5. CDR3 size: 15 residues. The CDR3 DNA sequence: TGTGCCAGCAGCCAAACACAGGGGGCAGGTCAGCCCCAGCATTTT. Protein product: CASSQTQGAGQPQHF.

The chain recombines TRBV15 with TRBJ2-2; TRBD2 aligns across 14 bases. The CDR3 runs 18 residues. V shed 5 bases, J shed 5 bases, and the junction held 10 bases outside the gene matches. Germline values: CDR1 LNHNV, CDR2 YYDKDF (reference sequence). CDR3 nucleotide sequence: TGTGCCACCAGCGACCCCGGGACTAGCGGGAGACGGACCGGGGAGCTGTTTTTT. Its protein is CATSDPGTSGRRTGELFF. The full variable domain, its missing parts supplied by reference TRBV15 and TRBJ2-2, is DAMVIQNPRYQVTQFGKPVTLSCSQTLNHNVMYWYQQKSSQAPKLLFHYYDKDFNNEADTPDNFQSRRPNTSFCFLDIRSPGLGDTAMYLCATSDPGTSGRRTGELFFGEGSRLTVL.

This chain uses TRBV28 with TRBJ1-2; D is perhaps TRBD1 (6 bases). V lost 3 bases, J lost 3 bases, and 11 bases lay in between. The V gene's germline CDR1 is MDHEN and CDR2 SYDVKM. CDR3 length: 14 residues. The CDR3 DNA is TGTGCCAGCAGTTTCAGGACAGTTTACTATGGCTACACCTTC. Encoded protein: CASSFRTVYYGYTF.

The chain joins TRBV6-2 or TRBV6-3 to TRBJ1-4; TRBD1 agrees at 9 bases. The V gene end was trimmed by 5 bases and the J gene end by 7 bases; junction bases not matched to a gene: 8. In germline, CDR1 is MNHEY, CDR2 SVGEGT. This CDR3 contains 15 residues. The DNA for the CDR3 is TGTGCCAGCAGTGACCCGACAGGGGGTAGTGAAAAACTGTTTTTT. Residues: CASSDPTGGSEKLFF.

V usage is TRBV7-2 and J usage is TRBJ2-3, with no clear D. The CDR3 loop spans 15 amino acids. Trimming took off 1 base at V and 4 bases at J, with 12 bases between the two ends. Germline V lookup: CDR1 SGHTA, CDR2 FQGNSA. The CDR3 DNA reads TGTGCCAGCAGCTTAGTATCCGCGTCGGCAGATACGCAGTATTTT. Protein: CASSLVSASADTQYF.

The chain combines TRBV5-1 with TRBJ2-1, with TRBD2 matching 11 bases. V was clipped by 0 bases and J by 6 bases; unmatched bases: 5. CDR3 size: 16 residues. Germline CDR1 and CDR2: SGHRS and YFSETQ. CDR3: CASSLAPTSGVNEQFF. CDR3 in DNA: TGCGCCAGCAGCTTGGCCCCGACTAGCGGGGTCAATGAGCAGTTCTTC.

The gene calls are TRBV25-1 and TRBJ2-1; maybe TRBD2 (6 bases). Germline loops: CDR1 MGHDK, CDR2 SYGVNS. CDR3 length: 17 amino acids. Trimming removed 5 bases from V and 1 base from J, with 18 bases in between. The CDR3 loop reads CASSPRGGPGSYNEQFF. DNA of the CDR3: TGTGCCAGCAGTCCTAGGGGAGGACCCGGATCCTACAATGAGCAGTTCTTC.

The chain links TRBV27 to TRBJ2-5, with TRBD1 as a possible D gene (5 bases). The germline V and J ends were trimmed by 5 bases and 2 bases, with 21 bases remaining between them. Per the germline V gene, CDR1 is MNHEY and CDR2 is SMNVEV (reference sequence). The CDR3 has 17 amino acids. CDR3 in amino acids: CASSPTRYQGWQETQYF. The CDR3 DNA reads TGTGCCAGCAGTCCCACAAGGTACCAGGGTTGGCAAGAGACCCAGTACTTC.

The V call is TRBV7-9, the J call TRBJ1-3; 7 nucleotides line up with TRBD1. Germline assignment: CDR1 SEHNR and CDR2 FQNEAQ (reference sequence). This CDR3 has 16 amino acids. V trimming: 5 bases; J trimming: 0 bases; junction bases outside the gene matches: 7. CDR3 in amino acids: CASSRGQAYSGNTIYF. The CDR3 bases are TGTGCCAGCAGCCGTGGACAGGCCTACTCTGGAAACACCATATATTTT.

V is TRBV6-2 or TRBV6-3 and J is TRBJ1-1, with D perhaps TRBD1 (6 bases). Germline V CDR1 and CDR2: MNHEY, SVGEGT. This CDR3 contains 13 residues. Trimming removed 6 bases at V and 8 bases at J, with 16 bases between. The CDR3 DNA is TGTGCCAGCAGCCGTGGACAGTTGGGGGAAGCTTTCTTT. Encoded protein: CASSRGQLGEAFF.

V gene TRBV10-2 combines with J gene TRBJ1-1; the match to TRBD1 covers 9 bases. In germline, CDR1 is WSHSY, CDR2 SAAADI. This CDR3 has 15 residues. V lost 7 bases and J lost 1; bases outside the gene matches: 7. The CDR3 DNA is TGCGCCAGCATCACAGGGGGCGCGGGGAACACTGAAGCTTTCTTT. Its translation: CASITGGAGNTEAFF.

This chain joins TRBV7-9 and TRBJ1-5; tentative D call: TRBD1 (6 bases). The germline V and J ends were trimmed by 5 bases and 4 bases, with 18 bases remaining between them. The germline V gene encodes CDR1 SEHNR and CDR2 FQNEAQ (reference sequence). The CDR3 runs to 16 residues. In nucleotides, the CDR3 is TGTGCCAGCAGCATATACAGGGTTGGAATAAATCAGCCCCAGCATTTT. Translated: CASSIYRVGINQPQHF.

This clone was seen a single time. This CDR3 is CASSRTTGSQMNTEAFF. CDR3 coding DNA: TGTGCCAGCAGCCGTACGACAGGCTCCCAAATGAACACTGAAGCTTTCTTT. V is TRBV7-6 and J is TRBJ1-1; a possible D gene is TRBD1 (6 bases). Germline CDR1 reads SGHVS; CDR2 reads FNYEAQ. Trimming shortened V by 5 bases and J by 0 bases, and 19 bases separated the two germline ends. This CDR3 has 17 residues.

The CDR3 DNA follows: TGTGCCAGCAGCTTGGGACAGAGGGACACTGAAGCTTTCTTT. Amino acids: CASSLGQRDTEAFF. The chain recombines TRBV7-9 with TRBJ1-1; TRBD1 matches at 7 bases. V shed 3 bases, J shed 3 bases, and the junction held 4 bases outside the gene matches. CDR1 is SEHNR and CDR2 is FQNEAQ in the germline V gene (reference sequence). The CDR3 covers 14 residues.

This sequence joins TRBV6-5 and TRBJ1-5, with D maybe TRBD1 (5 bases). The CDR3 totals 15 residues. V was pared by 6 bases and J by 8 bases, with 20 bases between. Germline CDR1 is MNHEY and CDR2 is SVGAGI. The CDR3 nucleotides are TGTGCCAGCAGCTATTCCTCGGGGGGGAGGGAGCCCCAGCATTTT. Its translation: CASSYSSGGREPQHF.

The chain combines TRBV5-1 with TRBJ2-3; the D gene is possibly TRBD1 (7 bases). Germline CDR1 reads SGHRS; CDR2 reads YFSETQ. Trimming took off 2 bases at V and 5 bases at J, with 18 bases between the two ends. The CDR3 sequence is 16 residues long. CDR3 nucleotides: TGCGCCAGCAGCTTTTCCTACGGGACAGCGGGAGATACGCAGTATTTT. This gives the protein CASSFSYGTAGDTQYF.

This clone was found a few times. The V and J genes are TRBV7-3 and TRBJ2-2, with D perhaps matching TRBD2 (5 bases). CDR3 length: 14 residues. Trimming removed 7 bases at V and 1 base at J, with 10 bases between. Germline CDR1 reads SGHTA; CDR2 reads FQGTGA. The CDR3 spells CASTLSGNTGELFF. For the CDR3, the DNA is TGTGCCAGCACCCTAAGCGGGAACACCGGGGAGCTGTTTTTT.

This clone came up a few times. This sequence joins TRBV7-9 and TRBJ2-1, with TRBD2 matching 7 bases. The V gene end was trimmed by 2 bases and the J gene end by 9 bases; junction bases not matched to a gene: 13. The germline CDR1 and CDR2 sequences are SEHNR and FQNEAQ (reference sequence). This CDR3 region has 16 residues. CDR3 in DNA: TGTGCCAGCAGCTTACAGGCTAGCGGCAACCGGGGTGAGCAGTTCTTC. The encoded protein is CASSLQASGNRGEQFF.

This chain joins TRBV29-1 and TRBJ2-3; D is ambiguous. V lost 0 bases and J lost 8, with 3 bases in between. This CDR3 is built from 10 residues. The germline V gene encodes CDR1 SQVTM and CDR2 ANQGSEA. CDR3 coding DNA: TGCAGCGTTGAAGAGAGTACGCAGTATTTT. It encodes CSVEESTQYF.

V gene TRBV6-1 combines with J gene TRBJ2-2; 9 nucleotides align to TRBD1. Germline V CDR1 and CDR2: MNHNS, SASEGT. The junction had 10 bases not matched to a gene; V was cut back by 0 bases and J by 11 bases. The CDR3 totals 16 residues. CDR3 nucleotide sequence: TGTGCCAGCAGTGAAGCGGCGGGACAGGGACGTTACGAGCTGTTTTTT. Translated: CASSEAAGQGRYELFF.

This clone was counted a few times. CDR3: CASSPSLQGAGEKLFF. DNA of the CDR3: TGTGCCAGCAGCCCCTCATTACAGGGGGCAGGTGAAAAACTGTTTTTT. The chain couples TRBV3-1 (or the pseudogene TRBV3-2) to TRBJ1-4; 9 positions agree with TRBD1. Germline CDR1 and CDR2: LGHDT and YNNKEL (reference sequence). The V segment lost 4 bases and the J segment 7 bases; nucleotides outside the gene matches: 10. The CDR3 is 16 amino acids.

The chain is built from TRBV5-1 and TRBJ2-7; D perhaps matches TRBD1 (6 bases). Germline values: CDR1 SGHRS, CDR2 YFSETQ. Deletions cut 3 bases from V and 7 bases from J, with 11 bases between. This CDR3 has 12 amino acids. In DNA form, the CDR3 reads TGCGCCAGCAGCTATGACAGGCGAGAGCAGTACTTC. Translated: CASSYDRREQYF.

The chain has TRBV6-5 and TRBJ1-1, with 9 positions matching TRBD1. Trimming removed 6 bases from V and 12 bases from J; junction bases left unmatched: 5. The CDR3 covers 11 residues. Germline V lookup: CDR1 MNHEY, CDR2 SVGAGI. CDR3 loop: CASSADRGSFF. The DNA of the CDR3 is TGTGCCAGCAGCGCGGACAGGGGATCTTTCTTT.

This chain's CDR3 is CASSSGVETQYF. CDR3 nucleotide sequence: TGTGCCAGCAGTTCCGGGGTAGAGACCCAGTACTTC. The chain recombines TRBV12-3 or TRBV12-4 with TRBJ2-5; D is perhaps TRBD2 (5 bases). This CDR3 has 12 amino acids. Trimming took 4 bases from V and 4 from J, leaving 7 bases between them.

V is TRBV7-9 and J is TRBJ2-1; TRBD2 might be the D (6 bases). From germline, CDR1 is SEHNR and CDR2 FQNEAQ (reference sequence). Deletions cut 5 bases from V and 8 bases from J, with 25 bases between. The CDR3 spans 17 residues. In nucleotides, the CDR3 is TGTGCCAGCAGCCGGTCAATAAGAACCATAGCGGCCCATGAGCAGTTCTTC. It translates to CASSRSIRTIAAHEQFF.

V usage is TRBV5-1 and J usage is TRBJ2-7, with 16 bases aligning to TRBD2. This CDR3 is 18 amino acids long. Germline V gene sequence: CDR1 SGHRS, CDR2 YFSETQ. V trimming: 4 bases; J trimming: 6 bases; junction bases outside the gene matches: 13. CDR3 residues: CASSGGLAGGPDRSEQYF. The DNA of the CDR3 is TGCGCCAGCAGCGGGGGACTAGCGGGAGGGCCCGATCGTTCCGAGCAGTACTTC.

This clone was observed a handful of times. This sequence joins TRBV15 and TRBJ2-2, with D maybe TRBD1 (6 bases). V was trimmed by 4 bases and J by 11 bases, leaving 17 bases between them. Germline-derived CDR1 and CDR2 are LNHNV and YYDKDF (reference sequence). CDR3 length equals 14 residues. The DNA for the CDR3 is TGTGCCACCAGCACTACCTCAGGGGTCGGTGAGCTGTTTTTT. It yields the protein CATSTTSGVGELFF.

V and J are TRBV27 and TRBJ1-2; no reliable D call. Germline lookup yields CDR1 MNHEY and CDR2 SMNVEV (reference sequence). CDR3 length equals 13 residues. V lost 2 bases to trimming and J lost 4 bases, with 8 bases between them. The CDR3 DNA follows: TGTGCCAGCAGTTTAGAGGGCAGCTATGGCTACACCTTC. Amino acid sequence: CASSLEGSYGYTF.